In its sample, the clone carrying this T cell receptor beta chain was seen many times. The antigen remains unidentified. Germline is not matched at one junction end, which may reflect a read error. Patients picked for sequencing had shown CD8+CD57+ cell expansion detected by flow cytometry. Among the patients, all had severe acquired aplastic anemia. This sample is part of a study of CD8+CD57+ T cells in acquired aplastic anemia. Study overall: 3.2 ug was the average amount of DNA from sorted CD4+ and CD8+ cells. Overall study findings and caveats: It was found that roughly 29 CD8+ CDR3 sequences were shared between patients and controls.

Genomic DNA provided the template from which TCR beta VDJ and CDR3 profiles were obtained. MiXCR, run by TCRdb on the reads, gives a single entry per CDR3 protein. Counted here are 250,000 to 350,000 distinct CDR3 sequences, under 60% occurring once; the ten biggest clones make up under 1.5%. This CDR3 contains 16 residues. The germline CDR1 and CDR2 sequences are MGHDK and SYGVNS. The genes are TRBV25-1 and TRBJ1-4; 9 nucleotides align to TRBD1. The sequencing sample was made of sorted CD4+, CD8+, or CD8+CD57+ T cells (not recorded which) from PBMCs. The TCR was taken from a human donor with aplastic anemia. CDR3: CASSDRSGTGNGKLFF. As DNA, the CDR3 is TGTGCCAGCAGTGATCGATCCGGGACAGGGAATGGAAAACTGTTTTTT.